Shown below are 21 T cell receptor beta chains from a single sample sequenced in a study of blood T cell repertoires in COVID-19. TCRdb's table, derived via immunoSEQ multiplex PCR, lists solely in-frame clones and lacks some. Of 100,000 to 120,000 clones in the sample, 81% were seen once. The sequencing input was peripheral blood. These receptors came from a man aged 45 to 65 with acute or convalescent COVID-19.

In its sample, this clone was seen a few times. The CDR3 here is CASSTGTGGMNEQFF. Written as DNA, the CDR3 is TGTGCCAGCAGCACAGGGACAGGGGGCATGAATGAGCAGTTCTTC. The V and J genes are TRBV5-6 and TRBJ2-1, with 12 bases aligning to TRBD1. Per the germline V gene, CDR1 is SGHDT and CDR2 is YYEEEE. With 4 bases clipped from V and 7 bases from J, the junction kept 6 bases outside the gene matches. There are 15 residues in the CDR3.

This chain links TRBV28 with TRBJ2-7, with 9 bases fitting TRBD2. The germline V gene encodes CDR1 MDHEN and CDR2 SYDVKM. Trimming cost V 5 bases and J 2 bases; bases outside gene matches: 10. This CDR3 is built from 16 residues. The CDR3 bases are TGTGCCAGCAGTCTCGTAGCGGGGGCCGTAACCTACGAGCAGTACTTC. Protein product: CASSLVAGAVTYEQYF.

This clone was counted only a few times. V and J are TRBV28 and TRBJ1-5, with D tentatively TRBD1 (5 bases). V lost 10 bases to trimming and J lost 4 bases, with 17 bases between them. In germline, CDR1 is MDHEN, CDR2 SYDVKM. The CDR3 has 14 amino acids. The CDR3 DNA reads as TGTGCCACCTGCTCGGGGGTAGGGAATCAGCCCCAGCATTTT. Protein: CATCSGVGNQPQHF.

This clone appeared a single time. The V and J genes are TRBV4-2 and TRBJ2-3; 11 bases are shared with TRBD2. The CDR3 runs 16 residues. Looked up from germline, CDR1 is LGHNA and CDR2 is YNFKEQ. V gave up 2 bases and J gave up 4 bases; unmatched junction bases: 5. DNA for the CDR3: TGTGCCAGCAGCCAATTCCTAGCGGGGGGATCAGATACGCAGTATTTT. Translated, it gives CASSQFLAGGSDTQYF.

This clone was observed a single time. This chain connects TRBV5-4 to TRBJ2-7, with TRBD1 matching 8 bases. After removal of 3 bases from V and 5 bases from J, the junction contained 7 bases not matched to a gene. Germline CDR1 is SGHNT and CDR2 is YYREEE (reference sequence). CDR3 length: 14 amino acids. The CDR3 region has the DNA TGTGCCAGCAGCTCCCTGGACAGGGAAAACGAGCAGTACTTC. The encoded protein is CASSSLDRENEQYF.

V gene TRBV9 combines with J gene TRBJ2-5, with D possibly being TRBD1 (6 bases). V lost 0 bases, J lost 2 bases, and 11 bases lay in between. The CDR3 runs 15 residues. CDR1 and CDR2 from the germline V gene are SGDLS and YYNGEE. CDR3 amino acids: CASSVDWGRQETQYF. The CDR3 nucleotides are TGTGCCAGCAGCGTAGATTGGGGGCGTCAAGAGACCCAGTACTTC.

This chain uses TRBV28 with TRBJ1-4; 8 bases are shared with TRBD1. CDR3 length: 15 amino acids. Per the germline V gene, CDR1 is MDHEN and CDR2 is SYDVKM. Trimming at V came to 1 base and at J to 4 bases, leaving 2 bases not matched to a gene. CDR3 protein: CASSLLTGDNEKLFF. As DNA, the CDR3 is TGTGCCAGCAGTTTATTGACAGGGGATAATGAAAAACTGTTTTTT.

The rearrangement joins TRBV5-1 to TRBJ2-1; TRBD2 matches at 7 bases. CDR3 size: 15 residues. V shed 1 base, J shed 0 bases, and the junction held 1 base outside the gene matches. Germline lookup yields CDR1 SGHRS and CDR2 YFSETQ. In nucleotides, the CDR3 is TGCGCCAGCAGCTTGCTAGCGGTCTCCTACAATGAGCAGTTCTTC. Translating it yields CASSLLAVSYNEQFF.

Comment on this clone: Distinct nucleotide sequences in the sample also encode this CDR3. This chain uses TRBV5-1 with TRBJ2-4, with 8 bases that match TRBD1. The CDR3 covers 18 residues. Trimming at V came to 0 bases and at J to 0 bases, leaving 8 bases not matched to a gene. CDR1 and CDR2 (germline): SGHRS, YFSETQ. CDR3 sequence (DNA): TGCGCCAGCAGCTTGGTGACAGGGGACCTTCTAGCCAAAAACATTCAGTACTTC. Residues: CASSLVTGDLLAKNIQYF.

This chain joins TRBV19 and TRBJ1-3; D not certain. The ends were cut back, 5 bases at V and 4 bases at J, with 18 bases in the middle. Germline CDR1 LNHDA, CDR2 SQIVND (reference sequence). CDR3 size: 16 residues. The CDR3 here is CASSPAGGLRGNTIYF. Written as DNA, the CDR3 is TGTGCCAGTAGTCCCGCGGGAGGGCTTAGAGGAAACACCATATATTTT.

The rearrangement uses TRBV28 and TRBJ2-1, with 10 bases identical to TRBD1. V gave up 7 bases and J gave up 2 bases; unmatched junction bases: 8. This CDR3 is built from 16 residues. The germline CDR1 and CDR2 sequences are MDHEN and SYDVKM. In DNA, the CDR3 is TGTGCCAGCACCCGTCCCGGGACAGGGGCCTACAATGAGCAGTTCTTC. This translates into CASTRPGTGAYNEQFF.

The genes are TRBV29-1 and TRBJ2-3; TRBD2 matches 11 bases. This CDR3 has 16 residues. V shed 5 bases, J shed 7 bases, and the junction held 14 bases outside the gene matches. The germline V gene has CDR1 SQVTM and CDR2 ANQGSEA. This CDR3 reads CSVSPLLAGGEYTQYF. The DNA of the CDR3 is TGCAGCGTTTCCCCCCTCCTAGCGGGGGGCGAGTATACGCAGTATTTT.

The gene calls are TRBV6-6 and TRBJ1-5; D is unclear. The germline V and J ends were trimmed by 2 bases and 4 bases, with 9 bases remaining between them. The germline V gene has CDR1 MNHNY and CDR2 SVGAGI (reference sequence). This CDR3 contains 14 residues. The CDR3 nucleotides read TGTGCCAGCAGTTACCCGGGAGGGAATCAGCCCCAGCATTTT. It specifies CASSYPGGNQPQHF.

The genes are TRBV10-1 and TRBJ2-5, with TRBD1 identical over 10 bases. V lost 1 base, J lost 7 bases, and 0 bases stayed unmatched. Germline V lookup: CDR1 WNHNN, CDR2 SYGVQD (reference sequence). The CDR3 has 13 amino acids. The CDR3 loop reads CASSEWTGGTQYF. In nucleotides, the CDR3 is TGCGCCAGCAGTGAGTGGACAGGGGGGACCCAGTACTTC.

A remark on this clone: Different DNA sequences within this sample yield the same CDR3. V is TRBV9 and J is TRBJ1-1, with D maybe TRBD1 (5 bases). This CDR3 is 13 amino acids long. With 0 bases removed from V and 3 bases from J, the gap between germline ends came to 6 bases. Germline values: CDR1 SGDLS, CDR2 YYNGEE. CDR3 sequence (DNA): TGTGCCAGCAGCGTAGGGGGGGACACTGAAGCTTTCTTT. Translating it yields CASSVGGDTEAFF.

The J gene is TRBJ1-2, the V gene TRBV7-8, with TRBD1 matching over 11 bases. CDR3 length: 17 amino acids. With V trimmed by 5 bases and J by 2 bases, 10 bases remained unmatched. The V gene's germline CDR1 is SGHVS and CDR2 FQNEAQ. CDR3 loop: CASSLRGQGAGNYGYTF. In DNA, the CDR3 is TGTGCCAGCAGCCTACGTGGACAGGGGGCCGGGAACTATGGCTACACCTTC.

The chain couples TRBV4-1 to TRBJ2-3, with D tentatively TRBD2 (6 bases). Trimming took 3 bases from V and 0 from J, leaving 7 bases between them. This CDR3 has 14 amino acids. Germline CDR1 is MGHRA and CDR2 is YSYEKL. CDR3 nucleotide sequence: TGCGCCAGCAGCCAGCGGGACAGCACAGATACGCAGTATTTT. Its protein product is CASSQRDSTDTQYF.

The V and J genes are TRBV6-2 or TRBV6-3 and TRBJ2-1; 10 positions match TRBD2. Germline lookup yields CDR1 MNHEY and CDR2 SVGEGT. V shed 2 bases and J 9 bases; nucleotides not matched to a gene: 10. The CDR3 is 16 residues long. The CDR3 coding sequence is TGTGCCAGCAGTTACCCTAGCGGGGGATTGCTTATTGAGCAGTTCTTC. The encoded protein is CASSYPSGGLLIEQFF.

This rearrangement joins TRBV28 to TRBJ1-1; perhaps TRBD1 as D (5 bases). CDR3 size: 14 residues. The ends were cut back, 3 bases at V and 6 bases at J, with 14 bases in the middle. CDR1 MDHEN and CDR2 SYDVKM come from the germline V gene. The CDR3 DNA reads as TGTGCCAGCAGTTTCTCAGGGAGGATCCCTGAAGCTTTCTTT. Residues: CASSFSGRIPEAFF.

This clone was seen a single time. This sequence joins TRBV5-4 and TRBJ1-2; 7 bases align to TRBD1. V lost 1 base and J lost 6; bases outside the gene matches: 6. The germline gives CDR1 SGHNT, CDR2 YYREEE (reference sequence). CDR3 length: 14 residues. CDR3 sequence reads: CASSLRGRDDGYTF. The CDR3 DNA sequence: TGTGCCAGCAGCTTGAGGGGGCGCGACGATGGCTACACCTTC.

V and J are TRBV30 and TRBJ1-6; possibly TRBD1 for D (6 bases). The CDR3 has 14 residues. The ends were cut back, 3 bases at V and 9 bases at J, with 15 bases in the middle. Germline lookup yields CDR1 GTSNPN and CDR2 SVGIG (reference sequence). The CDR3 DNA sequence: TGTGCCTGGAGCCAGACAGGAGTAGGTTCACCCCTCCACTTT. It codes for CAWSQTGVGSPLHF.